These T cell receptor beta chains were read from a single sample in a study of CD8+ T cells in alopecia areata. TCRdb's copy holds only in-frame clones and misses some; the assay was immunoSEQ multiplex PCR. The sample comprises 110,000 or so clones, under 60% of which are singletons, and 23% rests with the top ten. Specimen: NKG2D-low CD8+ T cells sorted from blood. These receptors all stem from a human donor with alopecia areata. The CDR3 runs from the conserved cysteine through the conserved F or W. A D gene is named only where the DNA matches it firmly. Clone sizes are given selectively: once, few, many, or a class where the clone is expanded.

v_gene: TRBV7-9
abundance: .
j_gene: TRBJ2-7
d_gene: .
CDR3aa: CASSSARERIKQYF
CDR3nt: TGTGCCAGCAGCTCGGCCCGGGAGAGGATTAAGCAGTACTTC

v_gene: TRBV19
abundance: few
j_gene: TRBJ2-7
d_gene: .
CDR3aa: CASSPGGNEQYF
CDR3nt: TGTGCCAGTAGCCCCGGAGGGAACGAGCAGTACTTC

v_gene: TRBV27
abundance: .
j_gene: TRBJ1-3
d_gene: .
CDR3aa: CASSLSLVDTIYF
CDR3nt: TGTGCCAGCAGTTTGAGCCTAGTGGACACCATATATTTT

v_gene: TRBV27
abundance: .
j_gene: TRBJ2-3
d_gene: TRBD2
CDR3aa: CASSLTRTSGSTDTQYF
CDR3nt: TGTGCCAGCAGTTTAACCCGGACTAGCGGGAGCACAGATACGCAGTATTTT

v_gene: TRBV27
abundance: .
j_gene: TRBJ2-7
d_gene: TRBD1
CDR3aa: CASSLPGQGGNEQYF
CDR3nt: TGTGCCAGCAGTTTACCGGGACAGGGGGGCAACGAGCAGTACTTC

v_gene: TRBV11-3
abundance: .
j_gene: TRBJ2-1
d_gene: TRBD2
CDR3aa: CASSPAGGGYNEQFF
CDR3nt: TGTGCCAGCAGCCCCGCCGGGGGGGGATACAATGAGCAGTTCTTC

v_gene: TRBV5-6
abundance: .
j_gene: TRBJ2-3
d_gene: TRBD1
CDR3aa: CASDEGATDTQYF
CDR3nt: TGTGCCAGCGATGAGGGGGCAACAGATACGCAGTATTTT

v_gene: TRBV12-5
abundance: .
j_gene: TRBJ2-1
d_gene: .
CDR3aa: CATEWPAFYNEQFF
CDR3nt: TGTGCTACGGAGTGGCCGGCCTTCTACAATGAGCAGTTCTTC

v_gene: TRBV5-6
abundance: .
j_gene: TRBJ1-5
d_gene: .
CDR3aa: CASSLGSNQPQHF
CDR3nt: TGTGCCAGCAGCTTGGGCTCGAATCAGCCCCAGCATTTT

v_gene: TRBV7-9
abundance: .
j_gene: TRBJ2-7
d_gene: TRBD2
CDR3aa: CASSFAGTSGSYEQYF
CDR3nt: TGTGCCAGCAGCTTTGCCGGGACTAGCGGTTCCTACGAGCAGTACTTC